Following are 11 T cell receptor beta chains from one sample sequenced in a study of cytomegalovirus exposure and HLA in healthy donors. PCR involved 60 Vbeta and 13 Jbeta primers. Assay: immunoSEQ multiplex PCR; the TCRdb copy retains only in-frame clones and omits some. The sample records some 200,000 clones, approximately 80% being singletons. What was sequenced was PBMCs. The receptor source for this set is a woman aged 25-40 years in good health and CMV-seronegative.

This clone showed up just a few times. The sample has other DNA sequences that encode this CDR3 too. The chain carries TRBV19 and TRBJ2-7; 8 nucleotides line up with TRBD1. Germline V gene data show CDR1 as LNHDA and CDR2 as SQIVND (reference sequence). V lost 5 bases and J lost 2; bases outside the gene matches: 5. The CDR3 sequence is 14 residues long. In nucleotides, the CDR3 is TGTGCCAGTAGTCTCGGACAGGGCCCCTACGAGCAGTACTTC. Amino acid sequence: CASSLGQGPYEQYF.

V usage is TRBV7-3 and J usage is TRBJ1-2, with D possibly TRBD1 on 6 matching bases. In germline, CDR1 is SGHTA, CDR2 FQGTGA. V lost 1 base, J lost 5 bases, and 14 bases lay in between. The CDR3 consists of 15 residues. The CDR3 reads CASSLNGAGEYGYTF. CDR3 DNA: TGTGCCAGCAGCTTAAACGGGGCAGGGGAGTATGGCTACACCTTC.

V gene TRBV4-3 combines with J gene TRBJ2-5, with D possibly being TRBD1 (5 bases). CDR1 is LGHNA and CDR2 is YSLEER in the germline V gene. The CDR3 has 15 residues. With 1 base removed from V and 3 bases from J, the gap between germline ends came to 12 bases. The CDR3 DNA sequence: TGCGCCAGCAGCCAAGGTCCGGCAGGGAAAGAGACCCAGTACTTC. It specifies CASSQGPAGKETQYF.

The chain couples TRBV5-4 to TRBJ1-4, with a tentative D call TRBD1 (5 bases). Germline V gene sequence: CDR1 SGHNT, CDR2 YYREEE (reference sequence). The V end lost 0 bases, the J end lost 7 bases, and 16 bases lay between the germline ends. This CDR3 spans 16 amino acids. The CDR3 bases are TGTGCCAGCAGCTTGGCAGCGGGTATGGGGGGTGAAAAACTGTTTTTT. Translating it yields CASSLAAGMGGEKLFF. Variable domain in full (rest from reference TRBV5-4 and TRBJ1-4): ETGVTQSPTHLIKTRGQQVTLRCSSQSGHNTVSWYQQALGQGPQFIFQYYREEENGRGNFPPRFSGLQFPNYSSELNVNALELDDSALYLCASSLAAGMGGEKLFFGSGTQLSVL.

V and J are TRBV7-9 and TRBJ2-5, with 7 bases that match TRBD2. In germline, CDR1 is SEHNR, CDR2 FQNEAQ (reference sequence). The J segment lost 4 bases and the V segment lost 1 base, leaving 9 bases of the junction unmatched. The CDR3 spans 16 residues. CDR3 residues: CASSLGTSSSGETQYF. For the CDR3, the DNA is TGTGCCAGCAGCTTAGGGACTAGTTCATCGGGAGAGACCCAGTACTTC.

The table lists this clone with a count of one. The J gene is TRBJ1-1, the V gene TRBV7-8; the match to TRBD1 covers 8 bases. This CDR3 comprises 16 residues. The ends lost 3 bases at V and 1 base at J; junction bases unmatched: 7. In germline, CDR1 is SGHVS, CDR2 FQNEAQ. CDR3 region: CASSFRRGQANTEAFF. CDR3 bases: TGTGCCAGCAGCTTTAGACGGGGACAGGCGAACACTGAAGCTTTCTTT. The variable domain in full, with the rest retrieved from reference TRBV7-8 and TRBJ1-1, is GAGVSQSPRYKVAKRGQDVALRCDPISGHVSLFWYQQALGQGPEFLTYFQNEAQLDKSGLPSDRFFAERPEGSVSTLKIQRTQQEDSAVYLCASSFRRGQANTEAFFGQGTRLTVV.

This chain links TRBV7-8 with TRBJ1-4; TRBD1 aligns across 9 bases. Germline lookup yields CDR1 SGHVS and CDR2 FQNEAQ. Trimming at V came to 6 bases and at J to 5 bases, leaving 13 bases not matched to a gene. The CDR3 totals 17 residues. CDR3 in amino acids: CASRRNRGREGNEKLFF. In DNA form, the CDR3 reads TGTGCCAGCAGGCGCAACAGGGGGCGAGAGGGAAATGAAAAACTGTTTTTT.

V usage is TRBV2 and J usage is TRBJ2-4; D not certain. Germline CDR1 reads SNHLY; CDR2 reads FYNNEI. The CDR3 is made up of 16 amino acids. Trimming took off 5 bases at V and 1 base at J, with 15 bases between the two ends. The CDR3 here is CASSRMSSAAKNIQYF. CDR3 DNA: TGTGCCAGCAGTCGAATGAGTTCCGCCGCCAAAAACATTCAGTACTTC.

The CDR3 region is CATLMGTSTSTDTQYF. The CDR3 DNA reads TGTGCCACACTAATGGGGACATCCACTAGCACAGATACGCAGTATTTT. The V gene is TRBV10-3, the J gene TRBJ2-3; D may be TRBD1 (6 bases). Trimming removed 10 bases at V and 0 bases at J, with 20 bases between. Germline CDR1 reads ENHRY; CDR2 reads SYGVKD. The CDR3 loop spans 16 amino acids.

This clone was recorded once. The rearrangement joins TRBV27 to TRBJ1-2, with 7 nucleotides matching TRBD1. Germline loops: CDR1 MNHEY, CDR2 SMNVEV (reference sequence). The ends lost 3 bases at V and 5 bases at J; junction bases unmatched: 3. The CDR3 has 13 residues. The CDR3 coding sequence is TGTGCCAGCAGTTTTGGACAGGCTTATGGCTACACCTTC. Translated: CASSFGQAYGYTF.

This sequence joins TRBV7-2 and TRBJ2-5, with TRBD1 matching over 7 bases. The CDR3 runs 15 residues. V lost 0 bases and J lost 4; bases outside the gene matches: 5. Germline CDR1 is SGHTA and CDR2 is FQGNSA. CDR3 sequence (DNA): TGTGCCAGCAGCTTAGCGAGGGGACAGCTAGAGACCCAGTACTTC. Amino acid sequence: CASSLARGQLETQYF.